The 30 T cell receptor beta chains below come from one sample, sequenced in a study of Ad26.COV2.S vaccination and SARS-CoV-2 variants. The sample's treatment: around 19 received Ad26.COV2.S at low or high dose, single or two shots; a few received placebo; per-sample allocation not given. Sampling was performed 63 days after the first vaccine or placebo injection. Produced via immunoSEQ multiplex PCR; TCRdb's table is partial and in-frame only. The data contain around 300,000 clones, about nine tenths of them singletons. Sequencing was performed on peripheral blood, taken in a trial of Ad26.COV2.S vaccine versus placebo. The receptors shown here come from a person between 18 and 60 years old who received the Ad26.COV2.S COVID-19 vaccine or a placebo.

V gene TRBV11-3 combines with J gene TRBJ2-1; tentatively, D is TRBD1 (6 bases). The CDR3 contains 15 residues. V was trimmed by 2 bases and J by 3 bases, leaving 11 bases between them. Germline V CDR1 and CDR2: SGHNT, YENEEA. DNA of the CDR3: TGTGCCAGCAGCTTATCAGGGGCGGACTACAATGAGCAGTTCTTC. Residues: CASSLSGADYNEQFF.

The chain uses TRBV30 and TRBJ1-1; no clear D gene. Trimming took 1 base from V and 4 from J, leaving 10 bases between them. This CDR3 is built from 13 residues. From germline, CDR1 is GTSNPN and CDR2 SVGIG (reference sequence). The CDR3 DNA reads TGTGCCTGGAGTGCCCACGTGGGCACTGAAGCTTTCTTT. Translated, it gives CAWSAHVGTEAFF.

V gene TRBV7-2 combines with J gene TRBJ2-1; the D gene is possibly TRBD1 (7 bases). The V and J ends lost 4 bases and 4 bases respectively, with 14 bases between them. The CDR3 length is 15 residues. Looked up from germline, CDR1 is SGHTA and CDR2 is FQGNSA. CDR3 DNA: TGTGCCAGCAGCTCTCAGGGGGGCCATTACAATGAGCAGTTCTTC. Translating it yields CASSSQGGHYNEQFF. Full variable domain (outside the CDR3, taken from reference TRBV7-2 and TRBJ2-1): GAGVSQSPSNKVTEKGKDVELRCDPISGHTALYWYRQSLGQGLEFLIYFQGNSAPDKSGLPSDRFSAERTGGSVSTLTIQRTQQEDSAVYLCASSSQGGHYNEQFFGPGTRLTVL.

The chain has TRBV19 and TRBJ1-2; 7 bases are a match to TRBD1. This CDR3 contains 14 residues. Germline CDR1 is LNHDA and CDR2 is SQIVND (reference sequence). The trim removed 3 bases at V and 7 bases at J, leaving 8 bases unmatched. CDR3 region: CASSILQGQGGYTF. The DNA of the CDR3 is TGTGCCAGTAGTATCCTACAGGGGCAAGGTGGCTACACCTTC.

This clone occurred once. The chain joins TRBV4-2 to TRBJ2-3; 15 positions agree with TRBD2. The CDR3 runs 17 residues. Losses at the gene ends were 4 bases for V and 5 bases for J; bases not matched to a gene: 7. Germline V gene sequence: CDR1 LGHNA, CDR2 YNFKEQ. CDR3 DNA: TGTGCCAGCAGCCCCGGGACTAGCGGGGGGTATAGAGATACGCAGTATTTT. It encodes CASSPGTSGGYRDTQYF.

The CDR3 loop reads CASSPDSQETQYF. The CDR3 nucleotides read TGTGCCAGCTCCCCGGACTCGCAAGAGACCCAGTACTTC. The rearrangement uses TRBV18 and TRBJ2-5, with D tentatively TRBD2 (5 bases). Deletions cut 6 bases from V and 2 bases from J, with 10 bases between. The CDR3 has 13 residues. The germline V gene has CDR1 KGHSH and CDR2 LQKENI.

In DNA form, the CDR3 reads TGTGCCAGTAGTCTGCCGACAGGCTCGGCCGCAGATACGCAGTATTTT. Its translation: CASSLPTGSAADTQYF. The chain couples TRBV19 to TRBJ2-3, with D possibly TRBD1 on 6 matching bases. Trimming cost V 5 bases and J 4 bases, with 19 bases left between them. Germline CDR1 LNHDA, CDR2 SQIVND (reference sequence). This CDR3 is built from 16 residues.

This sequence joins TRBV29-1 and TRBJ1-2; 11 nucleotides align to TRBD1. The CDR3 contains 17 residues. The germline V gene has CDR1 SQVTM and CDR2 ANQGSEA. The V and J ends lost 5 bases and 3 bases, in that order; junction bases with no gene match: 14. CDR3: CSVHSPGQGVDYYGYTF. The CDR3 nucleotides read TGCAGCGTTCACTCCCCGGGACAGGGGGTGGACTACTATGGCTACACCTTC.

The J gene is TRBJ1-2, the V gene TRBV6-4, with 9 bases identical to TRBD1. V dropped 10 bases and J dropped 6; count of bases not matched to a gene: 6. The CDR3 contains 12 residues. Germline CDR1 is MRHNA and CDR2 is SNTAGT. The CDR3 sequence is CATDRGMHGYTF. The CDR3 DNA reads TGTGCCACCGACAGGGGGATGCATGGCTACACCTTC.

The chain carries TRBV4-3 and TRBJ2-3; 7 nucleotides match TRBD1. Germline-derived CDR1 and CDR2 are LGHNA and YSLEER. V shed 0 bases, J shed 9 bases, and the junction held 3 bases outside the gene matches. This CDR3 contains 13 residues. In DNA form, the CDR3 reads TGCGCCAGCAGCCAAGACAGGGGGTGGACGCAGTATTTT. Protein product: CASSQDRGWTQYF.

The CDR3 region is CASSWTRSNQPQHF. In DNA form, the CDR3 reads TGTGCCAGCAGTTGGACACGGAGCAATCAGCCCCAGCATTTT. V usage is TRBV27 and J usage is TRBJ1-5, with D perhaps TRBD1 (5 bases). V lost 4 bases, J lost 1 base, and 8 bases lay in between. Germline V lookup: CDR1 MNHEY, CDR2 SMNVEV (reference sequence). CDR3 size: 14 residues.

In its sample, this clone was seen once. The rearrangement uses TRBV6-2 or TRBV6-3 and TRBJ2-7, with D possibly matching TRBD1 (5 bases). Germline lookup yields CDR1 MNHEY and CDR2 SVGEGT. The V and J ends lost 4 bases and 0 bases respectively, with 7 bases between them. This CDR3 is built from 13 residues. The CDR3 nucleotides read TGTGCCAGCAGTTTACAGGTCTCCTACGAGCAGTACTTC. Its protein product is CASSLQVSYEQYF.

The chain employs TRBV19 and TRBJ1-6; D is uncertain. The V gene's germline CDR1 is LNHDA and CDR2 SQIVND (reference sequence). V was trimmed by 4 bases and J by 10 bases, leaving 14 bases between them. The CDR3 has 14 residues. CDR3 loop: CASSRGKSESPLHF. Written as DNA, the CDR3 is TGTGCCAGTAGTAGGGGAAAGAGCGAATCACCCCTCCACTTT.

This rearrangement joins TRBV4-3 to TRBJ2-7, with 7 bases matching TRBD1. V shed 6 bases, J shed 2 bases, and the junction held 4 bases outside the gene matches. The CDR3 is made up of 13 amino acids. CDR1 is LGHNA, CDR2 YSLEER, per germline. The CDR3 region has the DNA TGCGCCAGCAGTCAGGGACAGACCTACGAGCAGTACTTC. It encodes CASSQGQTYEQYF.

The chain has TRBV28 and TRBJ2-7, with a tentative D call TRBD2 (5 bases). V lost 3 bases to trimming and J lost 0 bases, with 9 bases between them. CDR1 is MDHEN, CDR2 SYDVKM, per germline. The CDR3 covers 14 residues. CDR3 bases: TGTGCCAGCAGTTTTTCCGGGAACTCCTACGAGCAGTACTTC. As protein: CASSFSGNSYEQYF.

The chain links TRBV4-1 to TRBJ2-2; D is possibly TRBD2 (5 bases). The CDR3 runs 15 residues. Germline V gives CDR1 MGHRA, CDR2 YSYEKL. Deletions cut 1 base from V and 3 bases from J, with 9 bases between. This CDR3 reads CASSQGGLDTGELFF. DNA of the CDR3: TGCGCCAGCAGCCAAGGAGGGTTGGACACCGGGGAGCTGTTTTTT.

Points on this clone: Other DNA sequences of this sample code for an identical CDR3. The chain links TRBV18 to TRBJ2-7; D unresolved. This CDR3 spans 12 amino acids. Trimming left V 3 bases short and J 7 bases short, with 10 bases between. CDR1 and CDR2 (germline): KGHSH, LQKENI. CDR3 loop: CASSPGRYEQYF. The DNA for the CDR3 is TGTGCCAGCTCACCCGGACGGTATGAGCAGTACTTC. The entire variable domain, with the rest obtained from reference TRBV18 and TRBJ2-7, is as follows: NAGVMQNPRHLVRRRGQEARLRCSPMKGHSHVYWYRQLPEEGLKFMVYLQKENIIDESGMPKERFSAEFPKEGPSILRIQQVVRGDSAAYFCASSPGRYEQYFGPGTRLTVT.

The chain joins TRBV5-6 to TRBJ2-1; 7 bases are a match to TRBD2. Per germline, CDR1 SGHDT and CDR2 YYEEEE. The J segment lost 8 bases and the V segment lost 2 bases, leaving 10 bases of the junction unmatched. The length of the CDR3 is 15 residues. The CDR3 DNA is TGTGCCAGCAGCTTTGTTGACGGACGGGGGGATGAGCAGTTCTTC. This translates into CASSFVDGRGDEQFF.

CDR3 nucleotide sequence: TGTGCCAGCAGTTACGGACAGGGATTCTCTGGAAACACCATATATTTT. This codes for CASSYGQGFSGNTIYF. The V and J genes are TRBV6-5 and TRBJ1-3, with 8 bases aligning to TRBD1. The CDR3 is made up of 16 amino acids. J lost 0 bases, V lost 2 bases, and 3 bases had no gene match. Germline V gene lookup returns CDR1 MNHEY and CDR2 SVGAGI.

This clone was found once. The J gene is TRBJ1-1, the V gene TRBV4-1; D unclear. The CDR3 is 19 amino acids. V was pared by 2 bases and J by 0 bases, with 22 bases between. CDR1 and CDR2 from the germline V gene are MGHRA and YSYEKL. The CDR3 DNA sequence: TGCGCCAGCAGCCAATTAGGACCCTCTTTTAATACCATGAACACTGAAGCTTTCTTT. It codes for CASSQLGPSFNTMNTEAFF.

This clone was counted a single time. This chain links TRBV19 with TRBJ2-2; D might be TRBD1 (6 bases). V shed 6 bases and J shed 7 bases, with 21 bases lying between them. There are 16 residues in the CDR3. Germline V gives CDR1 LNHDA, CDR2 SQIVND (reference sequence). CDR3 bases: TGTGCCAGTAGACCCATCAGGGGTTTGGGGAACGGGGAGCTGTTTTTT. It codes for CASRPIRGLGNGELFF.

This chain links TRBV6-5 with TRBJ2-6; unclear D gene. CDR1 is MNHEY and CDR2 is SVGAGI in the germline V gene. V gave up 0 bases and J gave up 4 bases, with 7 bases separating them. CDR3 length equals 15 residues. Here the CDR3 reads CASSYSGTGANVLTF. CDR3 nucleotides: TGTGCCAGCAGTTACTCAGGTACAGGGGCCAACGTCCTGACTTTC.

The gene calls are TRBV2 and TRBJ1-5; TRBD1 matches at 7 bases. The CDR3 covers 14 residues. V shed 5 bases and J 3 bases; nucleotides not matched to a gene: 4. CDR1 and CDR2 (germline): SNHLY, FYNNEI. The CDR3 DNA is TGTGCCAGCAGTCCCGGGACAGACAATCAGCCCCAGCATTTT. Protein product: CASSPGTDNQPQHF.

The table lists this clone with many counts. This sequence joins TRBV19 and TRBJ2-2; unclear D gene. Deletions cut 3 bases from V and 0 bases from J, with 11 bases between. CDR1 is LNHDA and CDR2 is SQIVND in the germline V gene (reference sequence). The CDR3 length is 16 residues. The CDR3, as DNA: TGTGCCAGTAGTATGTCGGGCCCTACGAACACCGGGGAGCTGTTTTTT. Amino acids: CASSMSGPTNTGELFF.

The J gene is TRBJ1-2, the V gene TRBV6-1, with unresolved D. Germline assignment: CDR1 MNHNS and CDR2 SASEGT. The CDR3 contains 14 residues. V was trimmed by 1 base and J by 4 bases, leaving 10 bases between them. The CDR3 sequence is CASSEEQRTYGYTF. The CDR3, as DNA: TGTGCCAGCAGTGAAGAGCAGAGAACCTATGGCTACACCTTC.

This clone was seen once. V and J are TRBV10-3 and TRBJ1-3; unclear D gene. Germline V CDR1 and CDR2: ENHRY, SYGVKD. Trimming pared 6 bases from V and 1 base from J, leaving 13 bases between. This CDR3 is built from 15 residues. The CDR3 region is CAISGVVVSGNTIYF. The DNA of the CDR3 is TGTGCCATCAGCGGAGTGGTTGTTTCTGGAAACACCATATATTTT.

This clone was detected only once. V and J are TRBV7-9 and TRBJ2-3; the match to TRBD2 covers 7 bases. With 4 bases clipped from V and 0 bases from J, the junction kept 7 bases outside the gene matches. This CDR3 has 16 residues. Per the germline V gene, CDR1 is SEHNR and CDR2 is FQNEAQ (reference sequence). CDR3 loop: CASSSQGGRSTDTQYF. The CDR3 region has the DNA TGTGCCAGCAGCTCGCAAGGCGGGAGAAGCACAGATACGCAGTATTTT.

CDR3 loop: CASSSGGGFNQPQHF. The DNA for the CDR3 is TGTGCCAGCAGTTCAGGGGGCGGATTCAATCAGCCCCAGCATTTT. The chain uses TRBV28 and TRBJ1-5; 8 bases agree with TRBD1. The germline gives CDR1 MDHEN, CDR2 SYDVKM. This CDR3 comprises 15 residues. V was clipped by 4 bases and J by 3 bases; unmatched bases: 5. The variable domain in full, completed from reference TRBV28 and TRBJ1-5, reads DVKVTQSSRYLVKRTGEKVFLECVQDMDHENMFWYRQDPGLGLRLIYFSYDVKMKEKGDIPEGYSVSREKKERFSLILESASTNQTSMYLCASSSGGGFNQPQHFGDGTRLSIL.

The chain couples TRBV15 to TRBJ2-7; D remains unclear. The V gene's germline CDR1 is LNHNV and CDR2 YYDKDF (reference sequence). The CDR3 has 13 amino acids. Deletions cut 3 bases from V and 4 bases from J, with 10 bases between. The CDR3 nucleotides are TGTGCCACCAGCAGCGAATGGGGTTACGAGCAGTACTTC. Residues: CATSSEWGYEQYF.

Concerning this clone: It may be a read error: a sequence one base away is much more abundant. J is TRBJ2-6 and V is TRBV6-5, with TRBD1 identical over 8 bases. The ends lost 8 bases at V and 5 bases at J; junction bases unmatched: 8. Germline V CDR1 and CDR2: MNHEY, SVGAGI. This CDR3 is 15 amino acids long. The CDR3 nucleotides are TGTGCCAGCGGGCAGGGGGCTTCTAGGGCCAACGTCCTGACTTTC. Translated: CASGQGASRANVLTF.